Listed here are 9 T cell receptor beta chains from one sample, sequenced in a study of CD8 T cell repertoires and HIV-1 epitope variants. No antigen has been assigned to these receptors. Sequencing used immunoSEQ multiplex PCR; TCRdb keeps in-frame clones, though not all of them. The sample shows about 5,900 clones, 60% to 70% of them seen only once. Sequencing used cultured CD8+ T cells derived from PBMCs. These receptors all come from a male donor with HIV.

The chain joins TRBV7-9 to TRBJ2-7, with a possible D match to TRBD2 (5 bases). The V gene lost 3 bases and the J gene lost 3 bases, with 9 bases spanning the gap. Germline assignment: CDR1 SEHNR and CDR2 FQNEAQ (reference sequence). This CDR3 region has 13 residues. Here the CDR3 reads CASSLRELYEQYF. The CDR3 DNA is TGTGCCAGCAGCTTGAGGGAACTCTACGAGCAGTACTTC.

This clone was observed a few times. The chain links TRBV4-1 to TRBJ2-7, with D perhaps given as TRBD1 or TRBD2 (6 bases each). Trimming stripped 4 bases from V and 5 bases from J, with 15 bases between. CDR1 and CDR2 from the germline V gene are MGHRA and YSYEKL. The CDR3 runs 14 residues. The CDR3 sequence is CASSRGGLADEQYF. The CDR3 DNA sequence: TGCGCCAGCAGCCGAGGGGGGCTAGCTGACGAGCAGTACTTC.

The chain carries TRBV28 and TRBJ2-3; a weak D match, TRBD2 (5 bases). Germline CDR1 MDHEN, CDR2 SYDVKM. This CDR3 comprises 15 residues. V lost 6 bases to trimming and J lost 5 bases, with 18 bases between them. The CDR3 DNA follows: TGTGCCAGCAGATCCCTCCGGGGTGCGGGAGATACGCAGTATTTT. It encodes CASRSLRGAGDTQYF.

The chain is built from TRBV28 and TRBJ2-2; D ambiguous. This CDR3 region has 12 residues. Germline V CDR1 and CDR2: MDHEN, SYDVKM. V was clipped by 6 bases and J by 2 bases, with 4 bases between them. Here the CDR3 DNA reads TGTGCCAGCAGCGGTAACACCGGGGAGCTGTTTTTT. Translated, it gives CASSGNTGELFF. Full variable domain (outside the CDR3, taken from reference TRBV28 and TRBJ2-2): DVKVTQSSRYLVKRTGEKVFLECVQDMDHENMFWYRQDPGLGLRLIYFSYDVKMKEKGDIPEGYSVSREKKERFSLILESASTNQTSMYLCASSGNTGELFFGEGSRLTVL.

The chain combines TRBV19 with TRBJ2-7; D may match TRBD1 or TRBD2 (5 bases each). This CDR3 comprises 15 residues. CDR1 is LNHDA and CDR2 is SQIVND in the germline V gene (reference sequence). Trimming took off 3 bases at V and 3 bases at J, with 15 bases between the two ends. CDR3 amino acids: CASSIGTDGVYEQYF. Here the CDR3 DNA reads TGTGCCAGTAGTATCGGGACGGATGGAGTCTACGAGCAGTACTTC.

This clone came up a few times. The rearrangement uses TRBV19 and TRBJ1-2; no definite D call. CDR1 and CDR2 (germline): LNHDA, SQIVND (reference sequence). This CDR3 region has 12 residues. Trimming took 9 bases from V and 5 from J, leaving 13 bases between them. In nucleotides, the CDR3 is TGTGCCAGCATAATACCGGGTTATGGCTACACCTTC. Translating it yields CASIIPGYGYTF.

In its sample, this clone was seen a few times. J is TRBJ1-1 and V is TRBV28; D uncertain. CDR1 is MDHEN and CDR2 is SYDVKM in the germline V gene. The CDR3 has 16 amino acids. V lost 6 bases, J lost 0 bases, and 17 bases lay in between. The CDR3 sequence: CASSPNLSSMNTEAFF. CDR3 nucleotide sequence: TGTGCCAGCAGCCCGAACCTCTCATCTATGAACACTGAAGCTTTCTTT.

The chain combines TRBV9 with TRBJ2-1; D gene ambiguous. V was trimmed by 0 bases and J by 0 bases, leaving 10 bases between them. Germline-derived CDR1 and CDR2 are SGDLS and YYNGEE. This CDR3 contains 16 residues. This chain's CDR3 is CASSVEAGSSYNEQFF. In DNA, the CDR3 is TGTGCCAGCAGCGTAGAAGCCGGTAGCTCCTACAATGAGCAGTTCTTC.

The chain links TRBV7-9 to TRBJ2-3; 10 nucleotides line up with TRBD2. The trim removed 5 bases at V and 0 bases at J, leaving 14 bases unmatched. Germline CDR1 SEHNR, CDR2 FQNEAQ (reference sequence). The CDR3 is 19 amino acids. CDR3 coding DNA: TGTGCCAGCAGCCCCCCCTGGGGAGCGGGAGGGAAAAGCACAGATACGCAGTATTTT. Translation gives CASSPPWGAGGKSTDTQYF.